The 12 T cell receptor beta chains below all came from one sample that was sequenced in a study of blood T cell repertoires in COVID-19. Here immunoSEQ multiplex PCR was the method, and the copy in TCRdb shows in-frame clones only, minus some. The sample holds fewer than 55,000 clones, roughly 84% seen once. Sequenced sample: peripheral blood. The source is a man in his fifties or sixties with acute or convalescent COVID-19.

This chain uses TRBV29-1 with TRBJ2-1; D unresolved. Looked up from germline, CDR1 is SQVTM and CDR2 is ANQGSEA. CDR3 length equals 12 residues. V was pared by 0 bases and J by 9 bases, with 9 bases between. CDR3 nucleotide sequence: TGCAGCGTTGAAGAGGGCAAGGTTGAGCAGTTCTTC. Translation gives CSVEEGKVEQFF.

V is TRBV10-3 and J is TRBJ1-2; TRBD1 matches 9 bases. The germline V gene has CDR1 ENHRY and CDR2 SYGVKD. The CDR3 length is 15 residues. After removal of 3 bases from V and 4 bases from J, the junction contained 6 bases not matched to a gene. In DNA, the CDR3 is TGTGCCATCAGTGACCCGGGACAGGGCCTCTATGGCTACACCTTC. Translated: CAISDPGQGLYGYTF.

This chain connects TRBV9 to TRBJ2-1, with 11 bases aligning to TRBD2. Germline V gene lookup returns CDR1 SGDLS and CDR2 YYNGEE. This CDR3 is built from 16 residues. V shed 4 bases, J shed 9 bases, and the junction held 12 bases outside the gene matches. The CDR3 DNA sequence: TGTGCCAGCAGCCCGAGTAGCGGGAGGGGGTACGGTGAGCAGTTCTTC. This gives the protein CASSPSSGRGYGEQFF.

This clone is a singleton in its sample. V gene TRBV9 combines with J gene TRBJ1-5; 7 bases are a match to TRBD1. Looked up from germline, CDR1 is SGDLS and CDR2 is YYNGEE. The V gene end was trimmed by 0 bases and the J gene end by 2 bases; junction bases not matched to a gene: 2. The CDR3 is 15 residues long. This CDR3 reads CASSVGQGGNQPQHF. CDR3 nucleotide sequence: TGTGCCAGCAGCGTAGGCCAGGGGGGCAATCAGCCCCAGCATTTT.

The chain has TRBV27 and TRBJ2-3, with 12 bases matching TRBD2. V was pared by 4 bases and J by 1 base, with 6 bases of the junction left unmatched. This CDR3 spans 17 amino acids. Germline values: CDR1 MNHEY, CDR2 SMNVEV (reference sequence). In nucleotides, the CDR3 is TGTGCCAGCAGTTACCTGCGGACTAGCGGGGGCACAGATACGCAGTATTTT. This translates into CASSYLRTSGGTDTQYF.

The rearrangement joins TRBV5-1 to TRBJ2-7; TRBD1 matches 7 bases. Trimming cost V 4 bases and J 3 bases; bases outside gene matches: 13. Germline CDR1 SGHRS, CDR2 YFSETQ. This CDR3 is built from 16 residues. DNA of the CDR3: TGCGCCAGCAGCCGGGCGAAGGGGGCCGCCAACTACGAGCAGTACTTC. Amino acids: CASSRAKGAANYEQYF.

This chain uses TRBV11-3 with TRBJ2-7; D gene uncertain. The germline V and J ends were trimmed by 0 bases and 7 bases, with 10 bases remaining between them. The CDR3 runs to 13 residues. CDR1 is SGHNT, CDR2 YENEEA, per germline. CDR3 amino acids: CASSLEFPREQYF. The CDR3 nucleotides are TGTGCCAGCAGCTTAGAGTTTCCTCGGGAGCAGTACTTC.

The rearrangement uses TRBV6-5 and TRBJ1-2; unclear D gene. Trimming left V 8 bases short and J 4 bases short, with 14 bases between. The CDR3 consists of 13 residues. Germline CDR1 and CDR2: MNHEY and SVGAGI. CDR3 DNA: TGTGCCAGCTTCCCGAACACCCTCTATGGCTACACCTTC. It codes for CASFPNTLYGYTF.

This rearrangement joins TRBV6-5 to TRBJ2-7; D might be TRBD1 (5 bases). The germline CDR1 and CDR2 sequences are MNHEY and SVGAGI. This CDR3 is 13 amino acids long. Between the trimmed V and J ends, which lost 5 bases and 3 bases, there was a span of 11 bases. This CDR3 is CASSHRQLYEQYF. CDR3 bases: TGTGCCAGCAGTCACCGACAGCTCTACGAGCAGTACTTC.

J is TRBJ1-2 and V is TRBV2, with TRBD1 matching over 7 bases. The V gene's germline CDR1 is SNHLY and CDR2 FYNNEI. J gave up 1 base and V 6 bases, and 8 bases lay outside the gene matches. This CDR3 comprises 15 residues. CDR3 DNA sequence: TGTGCCAGCAGGATGGGGACAGCCGGTAACTATGGCTACACCTTC. Protein: CASRMGTAGNYGYTF. Looking up the rest from reference TRBV2 and TRBJ1-2 gives the full variable domain: EPEVTQTPSHQVTQMGQEVILRCVPISNHLYFYWYRQILGQKVEFLVSFYNNEISEKSEIFDDQFSVERPDGSNFTLKIRSTKLEDSAMYFCASRMGTAGNYGYTFGSGTRLTVV.

The CDR3 spells CASSPEERGHHNSPLHF. CDR3 sequence (DNA): TGTGCCAGCAGCCCGGAAGAAAGGGGTCACCATAATTCACCCCTCCACTTT. The J gene is TRBJ1-6, the V gene TRBV28; TRBD1 is a possible D gene (5 bases). This CDR3 has 17 amino acids. V was clipped by 6 bases and J by 5 bases, with 20 bases between them. Germline CDR1 MDHEN, CDR2 SYDVKM.

The gene calls are TRBV4-1 and TRBJ2-3; 10 bases line up with TRBD1. This CDR3 has 17 residues. Germline-derived CDR1 and CDR2 are MGHRA and YSYEKL. V lost 0 bases, J lost 5 bases, and 8 bases stayed unmatched. The CDR3 sequence is CASSQEGDRGGIDTQYF. In nucleotides, the CDR3 is TGCGCCAGCAGCCAAGAGGGGGACAGGGGTGGGATAGATACGCAGTATTTT.